A selection of T cell receptor beta chains follows, all from one sample in a study of early T cells in non-severe SARS-CoV-2 infection. TCRdb fed the 5' RACE reads into MiXCR, producing one record per CDR3 protein. The sample shows more than 90,000 distinct CDR3 sequences, 13% of them seen only once. Input material: whole blood. These receptors came from an adult who was a healthcare worker with PCR-confirmed SARS-CoV-2 infection or an uninfected control (not recorded which). The CDR3 runs from the conserved cysteine through the conserved F or W. Fields, in order: D gene, J gene, clone size, CDR3 length, V gene, CDR3 protein, CDR3 DNA. The D gene is left open where the match is weak. Expanded clones are given a class, and other clones once, few, many or no size at all.

d_call: .; j_call: TRBJ1-1; clone_size: .; cdr3_length: 14; v_call: TRBV5-1; cdr3_aa: CASSLGVVDTEAFF; cdr3_nt: TGCGCCAGCAGCTTGGGGGTTGTGGACACTGAAGCTTTCTTT
d_call: TRBD1; j_call: TRBJ1-1; clone_size: .; cdr3_length: 14; v_call: TRBV25-1; cdr3_aa: CASSARTGASEAFF; cdr3_nt: TGTGCCAGCAGCGCCCGGACAGGAGCGAGCGAAGCTTTCTTT
d_call: .; j_call: TRBJ2-7; clone_size: many; cdr3_length: 14; v_call: TRBV7-2; cdr3_aa: CASSFRQGTGEQYF; cdr3_nt: TGTGCCAGCAGCTTTCGGCAGGGGACGGGGGAGCAGTACTTC
d_call: TRBD2; j_call: TRBJ2-5; clone_size: many; cdr3_length: 17; v_call: TRBV4-2; cdr3_aa: CASSQEGPGGPTETQYF; cdr3_nt: TGTGCCAGCAGCCAAGAGGGACCGGGGGGGCCAACAGAGACCCAGTACTTC
d_call: .; j_call: TRBJ2-2; clone_size: many; cdr3_length: 13; v_call: TRBV11-1; cdr3_aa: CASSIQTGGELFF; cdr3_nt: TGTGCCAGCAGCATACAGACTGGCGGGGAGCTGTTTTTT
d_call: .; j_call: TRBJ2-4; clone_size: .; cdr3_length: 17; v_call: TRBV6-1; cdr3_aa: CASSEFGSGGAKNIQYF; cdr3_nt: TGTGCCAGCAGTGAATTCGGGTCTGGGGGTGCCAAAAACATTCAGTACTTC
d_call: .; j_call: TRBJ1-1; clone_size: .; cdr3_length: 12; v_call: TRBV2; cdr3_aa: CVSSEAGTTAFF; cdr3_nt: TGTGTCAGCAGTGAAGCGGGGACCACGGCTTTCTTT
d_call: .; j_call: TRBJ1-6; clone_size: few; cdr3_length: 15; v_call: TRBV5-1; cdr3_aa: CASSSELHANSPLHF; cdr3_nt: TGCGCCAGCTCGTCGGAGCTCCACGCTAATTCACCCCTCCACTTT
d_call: TRBD2; j_call: TRBJ2-1; clone_size: few; cdr3_length: 15; v_call: TRBV7-2; cdr3_aa: CASSLAGGAPREQFF; cdr3_nt: TGTGCCAGCAGTTTGGCGGGGGGCGCTCCTCGTGAGCAGTTCTTC
d_call: .; j_call: TRBJ2-3; clone_size: few; cdr3_length: 16; v_call: TRBV29-1; cdr3_aa: CSVEDGGLPREDTQYF; cdr3_nt: TGCAGCGTTGAAGACGGCGGCCTCCCGCGTGAAGATACGCAGTATTTT
d_call: .; j_call: TRBJ2-7; clone_size: many; cdr3_length: 16; v_call: TRBV7-9; cdr3_aa: CASSPSNLGGSREQYF; cdr3_nt: TGTGCCAGCAGCCCCTCTAATCTGGGGGGATCCCGCGAGCAGTACTTC
d_call: TRBD1; j_call: TRBJ2-1; clone_size: few; cdr3_length: 15; v_call: TRBV5-4; cdr3_aa: CASSLAGGGYNEQFF; cdr3_nt: TGTGCCAGCAGCTTGGCAGGGGGCGGTTACAATGAGCAGTTCTTC
d_call: TRBD1; j_call: TRBJ2-5; clone_size: .; cdr3_length: 16; v_call: TRBV20-1; cdr3_aa: CSVRPERVTGERTQYF; cdr3_nt: TGCAGTGTTAGGCCCGAGAGGGTAACAGGGGAGAGGACCCAGTACTTC
d_call: .; j_call: TRBJ1-2; clone_size: few; cdr3_length: 13; v_call: TRBV28; cdr3_aa: CASSLRGLGGYTF; cdr3_nt: TGTGCCAGCAGTTTACGTGGTCTCGGAGGCTACACCTTC
d_call: TRBD1; j_call: TRBJ1-6; clone_size: few; cdr3_length: 15; v_call: TRBV11-2; cdr3_aa: CASSSRQGGGSPLHF; cdr3_nt: TGTGCCAGCAGCTCGAGACAGGGGGGAGGATCACCCCTCCACTTT
d_call: TRBD2; j_call: TRBJ2-3; clone_size: many; cdr3_length: 18; v_call: TRBV27; cdr3_aa: CASSKTRVLGIAGDTQYF; cdr3_nt: TGTGCCAGCAGTAAAACCAGAGTATTAGGGATAGCGGGTGATACGCAGTATTTT
d_call: .; j_call: TRBJ2-3; clone_size: many; cdr3_length: 17; v_call: TRBV11-2; cdr3_aa: CASSYTGLERGADTQYF; cdr3_nt: TGTGCCAGCAGCTACACGGGACTTGAGAGGGGCGCAGATACGCAGTATTTT
d_call: TRBD2; j_call: TRBJ2-1; clone_size: .; cdr3_length: 14; v_call: TRBV10-2; cdr3_aa: CASSVASGGFEQFF; cdr3_nt: TGCGCCAGCAGTGTGGCTAGCGGGGGGTTCGAGCAGTTCTTC
d_call: TRBD1; j_call: TRBJ2-7; clone_size: few; cdr3_length: 14; v_call: TRBV6-2/TRBV6-3; cdr3_aa: CASATGTGAHEQYF; cdr3_nt: TGTGCCAGCGCAACCGGGACAGGGGCCCACGAGCAGTACTTC
d_call: TRBD2; j_call: TRBJ2-2; clone_size: many; cdr3_length: 14; v_call: TRBV27; cdr3_aa: CASSMGLAGAYLFF; cdr3_nt: TGTGCCAGCAGTATGGGACTAGCGGGGGCCTACCTGTTTTTT
d_call: .; j_call: TRBJ1-1; clone_size: few; cdr3_length: 16; v_call: TRBV27; cdr3_aa: CASSLLPGPEGTEAFF; cdr3_nt: TGTGCCAGCAGTTTGTTACCTGGTCCTGAAGGGACTGAAGCTTTCTTT
d_call: TRBD1; j_call: TRBJ2-1; clone_size: .; cdr3_length: 12; v_call: TRBV2; cdr3_aa: CAGRQGWYEQFF; cdr3_nt: TGTGCCGGCAGACAGGGTTGGTATGAGCAGTTCTTC
d_call: .; j_call: TRBJ2-1; clone_size: many; cdr3_length: 12; v_call: TRBV28; cdr3_aa: CASSFSFGGMFF; cdr3_nt: TGTGCCAGCAGTTTTTCGTTCGGGGGAATGTTCTTC
d_call: .; j_call: TRBJ1-3; clone_size: many; cdr3_length: 15; v_call: TRBV5-1; cdr3_aa: CASSLGTSSGNTIYF; cdr3_nt: TGCGCCAGCAGCTTGGGGACGAGCTCTGGAAACACCATATATTTT
d_call: .; j_call: TRBJ2-5; clone_size: few; cdr3_length: 13; v_call: TRBV2; cdr3_aa: CASSVGTQETQYF; cdr3_nt: TGTGCCAGCAGTGTCGGTACTCAAGAGACCCAGTACTTC
d_call: TRBD1; j_call: TRBJ1-1; clone_size: many; cdr3_length: 13; v_call: TRBV5-1; cdr3_aa: CASVGQGNTEAFF; cdr3_nt: TGCGCCAGCGTGGGACAGGGGAACACTGAAGCTTTCTTT
d_call: .; j_call: TRBJ2-7; clone_size: many; cdr3_length: 12; v_call: TRBV6-2/TRBV6-3; cdr3_aa: CASVGPQIEQYF; cdr3_nt: TGTGCCAGCGTCGGCCCCCAGATCGAGCAGTACTTC
d_call: .; j_call: TRBJ2-1; clone_size: many; cdr3_length: 15; v_call: TRBV20-1; cdr3_aa: CSAAPSDRKYNEQFF; cdr3_nt: TGCAGTGCCGCCCCCTCGGACAGAAAGTACAATGAGCAGTTCTTC
d_call: .; j_call: TRBJ1-1; clone_size: many; cdr3_length: 11; v_call: TRBV28; cdr3_aa: CASSSLTEAFF; cdr3_nt: TGTGCCAGCAGTTCACTAACTGAAGCTTTCTTT
d_call: .; j_call: TRBJ2-2; clone_size: many; cdr3_length: 13; v_call: TRBV27; cdr3_aa: CASSLYSGGELFF; cdr3_nt: TGTGCCAGCAGTTTATATTCCGGCGGGGAGCTGTTTTTT
d_call: .; j_call: TRBJ2-2; clone_size: few; cdr3_length: 16; v_call: TRBV20-1; cdr3_aa: CSARFSGAANTGELFF; cdr3_nt: TGCAGTGCTAGATTTAGCGGTGCCGCGAACACCGGGGAGCTGTTTTTT
d_call: TRBD1; j_call: TRBJ1-6; clone_size: few; cdr3_length: 14; v_call: TRBV7-2; cdr3_aa: CASRRTGDNSPLHF; cdr3_nt: TGTGCCAGCAGACGTACAGGGGATAATTCACCCCTCCACTTT
d_call: TRBD2; j_call: TRBJ2-7; clone_size: many; cdr3_length: 18; v_call: TRBV18; cdr3_aa: CASSALAGGVRSPYEQYF; cdr3_nt: TGTGCCAGCTCAGCCCTAGCGGGGGGGGTCCGGTCCCCCTACGAGCAGTACTTC
d_call: .; j_call: TRBJ2-7; clone_size: many; cdr3_length: 13; v_call: TRBV20-1; cdr3_aa: CSATRTSNDEQYF; cdr3_nt: TGCAGTGCCACTCGGACAAGTAACGACGAGCAGTACTTC
d_call: .; j_call: TRBJ1-5; clone_size: many; cdr3_length: 13; v_call: TRBV7-8; cdr3_aa: CASSSSSNQPQHF; cdr3_nt: TGTGCCAGCAGCTCCTCGAGCAATCAGCCCCAGCATTTT
d_call: .; j_call: TRBJ1-2; clone_size: few; cdr3_length: 12; v_call: TRBV5-1; cdr3_aa: CASSAGLYGYTF; cdr3_nt: TGCGCCAGCAGCGCTGGACTTTATGGCTACACCTTC
d_call: TRBD2; j_call: TRBJ2-5; clone_size: many; cdr3_length: 13; v_call: TRBV29-1; cdr3_aa: CSVAGGLSETQYF; cdr3_nt: TGCAGCGTGGCGGGGGGGCTTTCGGAGACCCAGTACTTC
d_call: .; j_call: TRBJ1-1; clone_size: .; cdr3_length: 15; v_call: TRBV11-2; cdr3_aa: CASSSPTGMNTEAFF; cdr3_nt: TGTGCCAGCAGCTCCCCCACGGGTATGAACACTGAAGCTTTCTTT
d_call: .; j_call: TRBJ1-3; clone_size: .; cdr3_length: 18; v_call: TRBV7-8; cdr3_aa: CASSLRAGVAASGNTIYF; cdr3_nt: TGTGCCAGCAGCTTAAGAGCAGGGGTCGCCGCCTCTGGAAACACCATATATTTT
d_call: .; j_call: TRBJ2-2; clone_size: many; cdr3_length: 15; v_call: TRBV25-1; cdr3_aa: CASSEQLLQGGELFF; cdr3_nt: TGTGCCAGCAGTGAACAACTCTTACAGGGTGGGGAGCTGTTTTTT
d_call: .; j_call: TRBJ2-7; clone_size: .; cdr3_length: 12; v_call: TRBV20-1; cdr3_aa: CSARGWSPEQYF; cdr3_nt: TGCAGTGCTAGGGGTTGGTCGCCCGAGCAGTACTTC
d_call: TRBD2; j_call: TRBJ2-2; clone_size: many; cdr3_length: 18; v_call: TRBV7-2; cdr3_aa: CASSLERLAGESAGELFF; cdr3_nt: TGTGCCAGCAGCTTAGAGCGCCTAGCGGGGGAAAGCGCCGGGGAGCTGTTTTTT
d_call: TRBD2; j_call: TRBJ2-4; clone_size: many; cdr3_length: 14; v_call: TRBV29-1; cdr3_aa: CSFAGGTAKNIQYF; cdr3_nt: TGCTCGTTCGCGGGGGGGACAGCGAAAAACATTCAGTACTTC
d_call: TRBD2; j_call: TRBJ2-3; clone_size: .; cdr3_length: 13; v_call: TRBV28; cdr3_aa: CASSLAGGQVQYF; cdr3_nt: TGTGCCAGCAGCCTAGCGGGGGGGCAGGTGCAGTATTTT
d_call: TRBD1; j_call: TRBJ2-1; clone_size: many; cdr3_length: 13; v_call: TRBV10-2; cdr3_aa: CATETTGVNEQFF; cdr3_nt: TGCGCCACCGAGACGACAGGGGTCAATGAGCAGTTCTTC
d_call: TRBD1; j_call: TRBJ2-7; clone_size: many; cdr3_length: 14; v_call: TRBV24-1; cdr3_aa: CATSAQGATGEQYF; cdr3_nt: TGTGCCACCAGCGCACAGGGGGCGACGGGGGAGCAGTACTTC
d_call: .; j_call: TRBJ1-4; clone_size: once; cdr3_length: 13; v_call: TRBV7-2; cdr3_aa: CASSSKPGEKLFF; cdr3_nt: TGTGCCAGCAGCTCCAAACCGGGGGAAAAACTGTTTTTT
d_call: .; j_call: TRBJ2-1; clone_size: few; cdr3_length: 12; v_call: TRBV7-2; cdr3_aa: CASSSAFYEQFF; cdr3_nt: TGTGCCAGCAGCTCAGCCTTTTACGAGCAGTTCTTC
d_call: TRBD1; j_call: TRBJ1-2; clone_size: .; cdr3_length: 13; v_call: TRBV6-5; cdr3_aa: CASSKDRGLGYTF; cdr3_nt: TGTGCCAGCAGTAAGGACAGGGGCCTTGGCTACACCTTC
d_call: .; j_call: TRBJ1-1; clone_size: few; cdr3_length: 15; v_call: TRBV15; cdr3_aa: CATSRNPLGGTEAFF; cdr3_nt: TGTGCCACCAGCAGAAACCCCTTGGGGGGAACTGAAGCTTTCTTT
d_call: .; j_call: TRBJ2-7; clone_size: few; cdr3_length: 12; v_call: TRBV29-1; cdr3_aa: CSVRAGSHEQYF; cdr3_nt: TGCAGCGTACGGGCGGGGTCCCACGAGCAGTACTTC
d_call: TRBD1; j_call: TRBJ2-1; clone_size: .; cdr3_length: 11; v_call: TRBV20-1; cdr3_aa: CSAQGDNEQFF; cdr3_nt: TGCAGTGCCCAGGGGGACAATGAGCAGTTCTTC